The 25 T cell receptor beta chains presented below share a single source sample, sequenced in a study of tumor and adjacent non-tumor tissue in lung cancer (dated by TCRdb to 2016 to 2019). Bulk unsorted tissue served as the source for RNA extraction, and RNA quality was assessed using a NanoDrop ND-1000 and an Agilent 2100. The method was multiplex PCR. The reads were generated on an Illumina HiSeq 2500. TCRbeta libraries were constructed through three rounds of nested PCR with primers (Table S4) according to protocols modified from ARM-PCR. The raw public data were reprocessed by TCRdb itself: fastp quality trimming at Q25, MiXCR clonotype calling, in-frame beta chains only. Rows merge per CDR3 protein into single entries with the most common DNA and genes. This sample holds under 150,000 distinct CDR3 sequences; around 60% were observed only once. The ten largest account for about 20% of the sample.

The sequencing sample was made of lung tumor tissue. These receptors all come from a man in his fifties or sixties with small cell lung cancer.

Concerning this clonotype: A clone one base away is much larger, so this may be a read error. The J gene is TRBJ1-4, the V gene TRBV5-4, with a weak D call TRBD1 (6 bases). CDR1 and CDR2 from the germline V gene are SGHNT and YYREEE (reference sequence). Trimming removed 4 bases from V and 8 bases from J, with 12 bases in between. This CDR3 contains 13 residues. The CDR3 region is CASSRQRGEKLFF. The CDR3 DNA reads as TGTGCCAGCAGCCGCCAAAGGGGGGAAAAACTGTTTTTT.

In regard to this clonotype: At one of its ends the junction is not consistent with the germline gene, which may arise from a read error. The V and J genes are TRBV6-6 and TRBJ1-5; D remains ambiguous. CDR1 and CDR2 from the germline V gene are MNHNY and SVGAGI (reference sequence). This CDR3 contains 14 residues. The CDR3: CVSSYSWQNQPQHF. The CDR3, as DNA: TGTGTCAGCAGTTACTCGTGGCAAAATCAACCCCAGCATTTT.

As concerns this clonotype: It may be a read error: a sequence one base away is much more abundant. The gene calls are TRBV6-5 and TRBJ1-1; 9 bases fit TRBD1. The V and J ends lost 2 bases and 11 bases, in that order; junction bases with no gene match: 9. There are 14 residues in the CDR3. Germline CDR1 is MNHEY and CDR2 is SVGAGI. In nucleotides, the CDR3 is TGTGCCAGCAGTTACGGGGGACAGGGTGGTGATGCTTTCTTT. It encodes CASSYGGQGGDAFF.

The V gene is TRBV4-1, the J gene TRBJ1-3; D is possibly TRBD1 (6 bases). The V end was cut by 0 bases, the J end by 7 bases, with 13 bases between. This CDR3 spans 15 amino acids. CDR1 MGHRA and CDR2 YSYEKL come from the germline V gene. The chain's CDR3 is CASSQEDSSWNTIYF. CDR3 sequence (DNA): TGCGCCAGCAGCCAAGAGGACAGCTCGTGGAACACCATATATTTT.

The chain employs TRBV7-4 and TRBJ2-1, with TRBD2 matching 9 bases. Germline CDR1 SGHVT, CDR2 SQSDAQ. The trim removed 0 bases at V and 6 bases at J, leaving 6 bases unmatched. The length of the CDR3 is 16 residues. The CDR3: CASSLAPSGASNEQFF. The CDR3 DNA follows: TGTGCCAGCAGCTTAGCACCTAGCGGGGCCAGCAATGAGCAGTTCTTC.

About this clonotype: At one end the junction does not follow the germline gene, possibly because of a read error. V and J are TRBV11-1 and TRBJ2-5; D may be TRBD1 (6 bases). The CDR3 runs to 13 residues. Germline CDR1 reads SGHAT; CDR2 reads FQDESV (reference sequence). The CDR3 DNA follows: TGTGCCAGCCGCCCAGGGGACCAAGATACCCAATACTTC. Translating gives CASRPGDQDTQYF.

Worth noting for this clonotype: This CDR3 fails to terminate in the conserved phenylalanine or tryptophan, so it likely reflects a read error. The chain employs TRBV11-3 and TRBJ2-7, with 7 bases aligning to TRBD1. CDR3 length: 14 residues. Trimming at V came to 11 bases and at J to 3 bases, leaving 13 bases not matched to a gene. Germline CDR1 is SGHNT and CDR2 is YENEEA. DNA for the CDR3: TGTGCCTGGAGCCCGGGACAGAGTATCTACGAGCAGTACTTA. Protein sequence: CAWSPGQSIYEQYL.

About this clonotype itself: The junction does not match germline at one end; this may be a read error. The chain links TRBV18 to TRBJ2-7; unclear D gene. The CDR3 runs 14 residues. CDR1 KGHSH and CDR2 LQKENI come from the germline V gene. CDR3 loop: CDSSGGRSNYEQYF. In nucleotides, the CDR3 is TGTGACAGCTCAGGCGGACGGTCGAACTACGAGCAGTACTTC.

Notes on this clonotype: One base away lies a much larger clone, so this may be a sequencing read error. The chain links TRBV10-3 to TRBJ2-1, with 7 bases lining up with TRBD1. This CDR3 spans 16 amino acids. CDR1 is ENHRY, CDR2 SYGVKD, per germline. CDR3 protein: CAISVSIPTGYGEQLF. Here the CDR3 DNA reads TGTGCCATCAGTGTATCAATTCCGACAGGGTATGGTGAGCAGCTCTTC.

Worth noting for this clonotype: Just one base apart from a much larger clone, this may be a read error. The chain recombines TRBV7-8 with TRBJ1-6; D gene unclear. In germline, CDR1 is SGHVS, CDR2 FQNEAQ. This CDR3 spans 12 amino acids. The CDR3 loop reads CGSSLQNSPLHF. The CDR3 DNA reads TGTGGCAGCAGCTTACAAAATTCACCCCTCCACTTT.

On this clonotype: Since a much larger clone is just one base distant, this may be a read error. The chain joins TRBV29-1 to TRBJ2-1; 10 bases map to TRBD2. Germline values: CDR1 SQVTM, CDR2 ANQGSEA. The CDR3 length is 17 residues. The CDR3 sequence: CSVRFSGRAASYNKQFF. The DNA of the CDR3 is TGCAGCGTTAGGTTCAGCGGGAGGGCAGCCTCCTACAATAAGCAGTTCTTC.

A remark on this clonotype: The germline gene is not matched at one end of the junction; a read error may be the cause. This sequence joins TRBV11-2 and TRBJ2-3; possible D gene TRBD1, 6 bases. In germline, CDR1 is SGHAT, CDR2 FQNNGV. There are 16 residues in the CDR3. This CDR3 is CVSSSTIVGGTDTQYF. CDR3 in DNA: TGTGTCAGCAGCTCAACTATAGTAGGGGGAACAGATACGCAGTATTTT.

The chain employs TRBV6-2 or TRBV6-3 and TRBJ1-5, with TRBD1 matching over 10 bases. Germline values: CDR1 MNHEY, CDR2 SVGEGT. The CDR3 has 15 amino acids. CDR3 DNA sequence: TGTGCGAGCGGACAGGGGGAGGTGGGCAATCAGCCCCAGCATTTT. Translation: CASGQGEVGNQPQHF.

Judged by abundance, this clonotype is medium-sized. The chain couples TRBV29-1 to TRBJ1-1; weak D call: TRBD1 (5 bases). Germline V CDR1 and CDR2: SQVTM, ANQGSEA. This CDR3 comprises 13 residues. The V end lost 5 bases, the J end lost 1 base, and 11 bases lay between the germline ends. The CDR3 protein is CSVLAGKNTEAFF. CDR3 in DNA: TGCAGCGTTTTGGCAGGGAAGAACACTGAAGCTTTCTTT.

The V and J genes are TRBV20-1 and TRBJ1-2; TRBD1 matches 8 bases. CDR3 length equals 16 residues. CDR1 is DFQATT and CDR2 is SNEGSKA in the germline V gene (reference sequence). V trimming: 2 bases; J trimming: 7 bases; junction bases outside the gene matches: 15. CDR3 sequence reads: CSARSEVVQGVSGYTF. In nucleotides, the CDR3 is TGCAGTGCTAGAAGTGAGGTTGTACAGGGGGTTTCTGGCTACACCTTC.

A word on this clonotype: With a much larger clone just one base away, this may be a read error. The chain joins TRBV4-1 to TRBJ2-1; D is ambiguous. This CDR3 spans 15 amino acids. The germline V and J ends were trimmed by 4 bases and 6 bases, with 16 bases remaining between them. Germline-derived CDR1 and CDR2 are MGHRA and YSYEKL. The CDR3 sequence is CASSPDPGLLNEQFF. CDR3 in DNA: TGCGCCAGCAGCCCTGACCCAGGCCTGCTCAATGAGCAGTTCTTC.

Of note for this clonotype: Since a much larger clone is just one base distant, this may be a read error. The chain employs TRBV28 and TRBJ2-5; 10 bases are a match to TRBD1. Germline V gives CDR1 MDHEN, CDR2 SYDVKM. This CDR3 contains 17 residues. This chain's CDR3 is CVSSRTGTGAYQETQYF. The CDR3 DNA is TGTGTCAGCAGTCGGACCGGGACAGGGGCGTACCAAGAGACCCAGTACTTC. Complete variable domain (other parts from reference TRBV28 and TRBJ2-5): DVKVTQSSRYLVKRTGEKVFLECVQDMDHENMFWYRQDPGLGLRLIYFSYDVKMKEKGDIPEGYSVSREKKERFSLILESASTNQTSMYLCVSSRTGTGAYQETQYFGPGTRLLVL.

As to this clonotype: Being one base from a much bigger clone, this may be a read error. The chain couples TRBV29-1 to TRBJ2-3; a possible D gene is TRBD2 (5 bases). This CDR3 region has 14 residues. Germline V CDR1 and CDR2: SQVTM, ANQGSEA. V was pared by 4 bases and J by 6 bases, with 17 bases between. CDR3 amino acids: CSVARGSLGDTQYF. The CDR3 bases are TGCAGCGTTGCCAGAGGGAGCCTTGGGGATACGCAGTATTTT.

With regard to this clonotype: Given a much more abundant clone one base away, this may be a read error. This rearrangement joins TRBV6-5 to TRBJ2-2, with D tentatively TRBD1 (6 bases). This CDR3 is built from 14 residues. CDR1 and CDR2 from the germline V gene are MNHEY and SVGAGI. The CDR3 DNA sequence: TGTGCCAGCAGGGGCCTACAGGGACCCGGGAAGCTGTTTTTT. This sequence encodes CASRGLQGPGKLFF.

The genes are TRBV6-1 and TRBJ1-2; 8 nucleotides line up with TRBD1. CDR3 length equals 15 residues. Germline assignment: CDR1 MNHNS and CDR2 SASEGT. V dropped 2 bases and J dropped 4; count of bases not matched to a gene: 6. The CDR3, as DNA: TGTGCCAGCAGTGAAACATCAGGGGGCGTCTATGGCTACACCTTC. Protein: CASSETSGGVYGYTF.

Comment on this clonotype: This could be a read error, since a much larger clone is one nucleotide away. The V gene is TRBV20-1, the J gene TRBJ1-6; D is unresolved. The CDR3 has 13 residues. V was clipped by 2 bases and J by 7 bases, with 9 bases between them. CDR1 and CDR2 from the germline V gene are DFQATT and SNEGSKA (reference sequence). The CDR3 loop reads CSARYTRNSPLHF. CDR3 coding DNA: TGCAGTGCTAGATATACCCGAAATTCACCCCTCCACTTT.

This clonotype was picked up one time. An end of the junction does not agree with germline; a read error may underlie this. The genes are TRBV11-2 and TRBJ2-1, with a weak D call TRBD2 (5 bases). The CDR3 totals 13 residues. Germline V lookup: CDR1 SGHAT, CDR2 FQNNGV. The CDR3 coding sequence is TGTGCCAGTAGCTTAGGCATGGGAGTCGAGCAGTTCTTC. Amino acid sequence: CASSLGMGVEQFF.

This clonotype is a singleton in its sample. A read error may explain this, as a much larger clone is one base away. The V call is TRBV20-1, the J call TRBJ1-2, with a tentative D call TRBD1 (6 bases). Germline lookup yields CDR1 DFQATT and CDR2 SNEGSKA (reference sequence). Trimming took 5 bases from V and 8 from J, leaving 18 bases between them. This CDR3 has 13 amino acids. DNA of the CDR3: TGCAGTGCTCCGGACAGCTCAAGCTTAGGCTACACCTTC. Translation gives CSAPDSSSLGYTF.

This chain connects TRBV11-2 to TRBJ2-1; D unresolved. CDR1 is SGHAT and CDR2 is FQNNGV in the germline V gene. This CDR3 region has 12 residues. V was cut by 3 bases and J by 9 bases, with 9 bases left in between. In DNA form, the CDR3 reads TGTGCCAGCAGCTTTCTCCATGGTGAGCAGTTCTTC. Translation gives CASSFLHGEQFF.

Details on this clonotype: Its ends do not fully match the called genes, so a read error is possible. V gene TRBV5-5 combines with J gene TRBJ2-7; TRBD2 agrees at 7 bases. Germline V gene data show CDR1 as SGHKS and CDR2 as YYEKEE (reference sequence). This CDR3 region has 12 residues. As DNA, the CDR3 is TGTGCCAGCGGGGAGGGAGCCTACGAGCAGAACTTC. Protein sequence: CASGEGAYEQNF.